The 2 T cell receptor beta chains below come from one sample, sequenced in a study of T cell clones after liver transplantation (dated by TCRdb to 2018 to 2020). Library construction relied on the immunoSEQ multiplex PCR assay. The source is immuneACCESS, and TCRdb retained only in-frame sequences with V and J called. Part of the clones is not carried over; for the studies checked, unresolved V genes explain less than half of this, and the remainder is unexplained. The sample has about 20,000 clones on record, approximately 84% of them singletons. Together, the top ten hold under 45% of the sample. This specimen consisted of CD8+ T cells from blood, obtained approximately 54 months after liver transplant. These TCRs come from a human patient who received a liver transplant. A transplant means some T cells may be of graft donor rather than patient origin.

This clone was detected only once. The CDR3 reads CASLRGGTGELFF. The CDR3 DNA reads TGCGCCAGCCTCCGGGGGGGTACCGGGGAGCTGTTTTTT. The chain recombines TRBV10-2 with TRBJ2-2, with TRBD2 matching over 8 bases. The CDR3 loop spans 13 amino acids. CDR1 and CDR2 from the germline V gene are WSHSY and SAAADI. The trim removed 8 bases at V and 5 bases at J, leaving 4 bases unmatched.

By sample fraction, this clone is medium-sized (0.01 to 0.1%). The chain recombines TRBV7-9 with TRBJ2-1, with TRBD1 identical over 7 bases. CDR3 length: 15 residues. The germline V gene has CDR1 SEHNR and CDR2 FQNEAQ (reference sequence). Germline trimming cut 5 bases from V and 0 bases from J; bases unmatched to any gene: 4. Here the CDR3 reads CASSQGQNSYNEQFF. The CDR3 DNA is TGTGCCAGCAGCCAGGGACAGAACTCCTACAATGAGCAGTTCTTC.